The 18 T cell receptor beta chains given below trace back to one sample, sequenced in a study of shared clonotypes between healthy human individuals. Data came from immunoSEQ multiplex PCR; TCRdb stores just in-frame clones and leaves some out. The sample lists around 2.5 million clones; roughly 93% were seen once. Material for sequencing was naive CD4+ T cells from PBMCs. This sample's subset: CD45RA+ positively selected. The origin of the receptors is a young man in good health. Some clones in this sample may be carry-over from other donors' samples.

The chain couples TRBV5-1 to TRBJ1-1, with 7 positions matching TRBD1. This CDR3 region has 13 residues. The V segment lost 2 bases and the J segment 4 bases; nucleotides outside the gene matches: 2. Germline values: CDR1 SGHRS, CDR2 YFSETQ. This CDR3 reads CASSFGQATEAFF. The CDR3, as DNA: TGCGCCAGCAGCTTTGGACAGGCCACTGAAGCTTTCTTT. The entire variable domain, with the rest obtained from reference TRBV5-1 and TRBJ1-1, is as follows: KAGVTQTPRYLIKTRGQQVTLSCSPISGHRSVSWYQQTPGQGLQFLFEYFSETQRNKGNFPGRFSGRQFSNSRSEMNVSTLELGDSALYLCASSFGQATEAFFGQGTRLTVV.

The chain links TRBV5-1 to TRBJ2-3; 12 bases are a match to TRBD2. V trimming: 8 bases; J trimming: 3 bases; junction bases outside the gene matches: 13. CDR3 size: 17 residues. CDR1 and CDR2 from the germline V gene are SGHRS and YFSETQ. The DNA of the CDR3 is TGCGCCAGTAAGGACAGGCGACTAGCGGGAGCAACAGATACGCAGTATTTT. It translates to CASKDRRLAGATDTQYF.

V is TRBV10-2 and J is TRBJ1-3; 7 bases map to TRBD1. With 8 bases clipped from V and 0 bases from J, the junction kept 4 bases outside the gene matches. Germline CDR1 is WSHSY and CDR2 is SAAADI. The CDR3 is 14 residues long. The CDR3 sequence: CASDGQASGNTIYF. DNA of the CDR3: TGCGCCAGCGACGGACAGGCCTCTGGAAACACCATATATTTT.

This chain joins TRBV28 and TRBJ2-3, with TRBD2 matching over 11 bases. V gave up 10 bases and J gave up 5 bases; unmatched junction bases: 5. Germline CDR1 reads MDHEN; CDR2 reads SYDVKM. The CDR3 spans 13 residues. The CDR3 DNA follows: TGTGCCATCCAAACTAGCGGGAGAGATACGCAGTATTTT. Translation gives CAIQTSGRDTQYF.

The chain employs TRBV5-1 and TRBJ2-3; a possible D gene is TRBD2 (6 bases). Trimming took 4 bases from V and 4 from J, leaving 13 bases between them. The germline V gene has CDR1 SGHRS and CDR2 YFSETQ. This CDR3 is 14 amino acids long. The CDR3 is CASSTGDLPDTQYF. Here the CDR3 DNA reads TGCGCCAGCAGCACCGGGGACTTGCCAGATACGCAGTATTTT.

The CDR3 coding sequence is TGCGCCAGCTCCCCCGAAGGATACTCCTACGAGCAGTACTTC. Its translation is CASSPEGYSYEQYF. This sequence joins TRBV5-1 and TRBJ2-7; no clear D. The V gene's germline CDR1 is SGHRS and CDR2 YFSETQ. Trimming removed 7 bases at V and 0 bases at J, with 14 bases between. The CDR3 sequence is 14 residues long.

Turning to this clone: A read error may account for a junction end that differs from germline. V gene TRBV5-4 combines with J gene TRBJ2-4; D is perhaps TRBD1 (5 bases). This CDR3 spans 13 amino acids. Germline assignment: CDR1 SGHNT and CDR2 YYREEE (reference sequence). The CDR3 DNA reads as TGTGCCAGCAGCCCCCAGGGTCCCAAAACGCCAGACTTC. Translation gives CASSPQGPKTPDF.

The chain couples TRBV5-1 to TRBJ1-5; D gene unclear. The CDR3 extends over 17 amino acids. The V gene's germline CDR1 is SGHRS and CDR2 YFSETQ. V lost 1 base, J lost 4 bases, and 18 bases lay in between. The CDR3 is CASSLRPDSGGNQPQHF. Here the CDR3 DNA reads TGCGCCAGCAGCTTGAGGCCCGACTCCGGTGGGAATCAGCCCCAGCATTTT.

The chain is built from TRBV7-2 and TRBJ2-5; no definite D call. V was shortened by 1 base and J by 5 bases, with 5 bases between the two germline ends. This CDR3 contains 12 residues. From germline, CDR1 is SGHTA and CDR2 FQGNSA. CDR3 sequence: CASSLDTETQYF. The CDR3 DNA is TGTGCCAGCAGCTTAGATACGGAGACCCAGTACTTC.

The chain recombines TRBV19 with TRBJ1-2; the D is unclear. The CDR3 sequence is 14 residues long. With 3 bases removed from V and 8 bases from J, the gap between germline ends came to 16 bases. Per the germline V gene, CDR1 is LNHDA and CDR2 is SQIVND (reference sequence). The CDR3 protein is CASSIRAAAIGYTF. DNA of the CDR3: TGTGCCAGTAGTATCCGAGCGGCAGCTATAGGCTACACCTTC.

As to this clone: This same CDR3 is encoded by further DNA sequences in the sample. The CDR3 spells CASSLPPQETQYF. The CDR3 DNA reads TGCGCCAGCAGCTTGCCTCCACAAGAGACCCAGTACTTC. The genes are TRBV5-1 and TRBJ2-5; D remains unclear. Trimming took 1 base from V and 2 from J, leaving 6 bases between them. The CDR3 loop spans 13 amino acids. Looked up from germline, CDR1 is SGHRS and CDR2 is YFSETQ.

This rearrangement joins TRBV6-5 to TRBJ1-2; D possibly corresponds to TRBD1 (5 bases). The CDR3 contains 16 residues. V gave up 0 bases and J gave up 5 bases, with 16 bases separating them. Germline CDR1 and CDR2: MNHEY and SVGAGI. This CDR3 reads CASSYSMWDREYGYTF. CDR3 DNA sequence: TGTGCCAGCAGTTACTCGATGTGGGACCGGGAGTATGGCTACACCTTC.

The CDR3 DNA is TGTGCCAGCAGCCCCTTCGACAACTCTGGGGCCAACGTCCTGACTTTC. It yields the protein CASSPFDNSGANVLTF. The V gene is TRBV7-6, the J gene TRBJ2-6; D is uncertain. Per germline, CDR1 SGHVS and CDR2 FNYEAQ. The CDR3 covers 16 residues. The V end was cut by 5 bases, the J end by 0 bases, with 11 bases between.

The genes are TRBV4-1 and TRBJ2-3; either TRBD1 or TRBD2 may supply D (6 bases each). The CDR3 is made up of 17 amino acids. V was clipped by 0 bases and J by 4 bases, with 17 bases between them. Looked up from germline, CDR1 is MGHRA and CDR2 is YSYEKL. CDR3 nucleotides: TGCGCCAGCAGCCAAGATGAGGGGGTGACTAGAGCAGATACGCAGTATTTT. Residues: CASSQDEGVTRADTQYF.

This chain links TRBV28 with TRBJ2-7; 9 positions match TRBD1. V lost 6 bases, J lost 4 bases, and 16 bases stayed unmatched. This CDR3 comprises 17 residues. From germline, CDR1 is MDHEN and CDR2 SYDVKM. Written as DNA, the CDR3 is TGTGCCAGCAGCGACTCCACGGGCGGGACAGGGTCTTACGAGCAGTACTTC. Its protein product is CASSDSTGGTGSYEQYF.

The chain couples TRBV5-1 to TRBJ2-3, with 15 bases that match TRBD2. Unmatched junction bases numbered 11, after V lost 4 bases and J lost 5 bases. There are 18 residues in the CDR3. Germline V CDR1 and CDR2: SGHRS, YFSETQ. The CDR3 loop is CASSPQGGLAGGGDTQYF. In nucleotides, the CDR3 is TGCGCCAGCAGCCCCCAAGGGGGACTAGCGGGAGGAGGAGATACGCAGTATTTT.

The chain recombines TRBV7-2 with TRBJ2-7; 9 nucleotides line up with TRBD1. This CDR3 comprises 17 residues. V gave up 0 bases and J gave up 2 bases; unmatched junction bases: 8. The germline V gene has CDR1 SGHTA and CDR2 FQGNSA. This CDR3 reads CASSLAGTGIFPYEQYF. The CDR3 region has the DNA TGTGCCAGCAGCTTAGCCGGGACAGGGATATTCCCCTACGAGCAGTACTTC.

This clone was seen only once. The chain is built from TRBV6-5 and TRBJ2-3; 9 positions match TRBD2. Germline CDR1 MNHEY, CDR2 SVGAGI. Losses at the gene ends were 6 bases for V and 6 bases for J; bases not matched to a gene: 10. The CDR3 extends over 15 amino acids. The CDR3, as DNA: TGTGCCAGCAGCCCCCAGGTAGCGGGAGTTGATACGCAGTATTTT. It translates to CASSPQVAGVDTQYF.